The subject of this entry is one T cell receptor (beta chain). The target antigen is unknown. Germline-derived CDR1 and CDR2 are SGHNT and YYREEE (reference sequence). The CDR3 is 14 residues long. V was pared by 4 bases and J by 3 bases, with 6 bases of the junction left unmatched. These data originate in a study of siplizumab effects on memory and regulatory T cells. Points from the study as a whole: It was never confirmed that proliferating Tregs from siplizumab cultures were suppressive. Naive T cells were seemingly more diverse than memory cells, and major contributions to the alloresponse seemed to be made by them.

TCRdb's copy holds only in-frame clones and misses some; the assay was immunoSEQ multiplex PCR. The table shows tens of thousands of clones, with about 88% occurring only once. Sequenced material: naive CD8+ T cells sorted from blood. This sequence was found in a human donor in good health. This chain joins TRBV5-4 and TRBJ1-1; 7 nucleotides match TRBD1. Here the CDR3 DNA reads TGTGCCAGCAGCCCTCCAGGGGGGGACACTGAAGCTTTCTTT. It encodes CASSPPGGDTEAFF.